Below, one T cell receptor beta chain is given with its context. The CDR3 extends over 14 amino acids. Germline V CDR1 and CDR2: SGHDT, YYEEEE. V was shortened by 6 bases and J by 4 bases, with 16 bases between the two germline ends. These data belong to a study of glioma-infiltrating T cells after dendritic cell vaccination. About the study: Glioblastoma patients came from Phase I and II dendritic cell vaccination trials. Monocyte-derived dendritic cells, cultured about 7 days with IL-4 and GM-CSF, were pulsed with autologous tumor lysate.

Isocitrate dehydrogenase mutation was absent in all glioblastoma patients. The primer mix had 60 V beta and 13 J beta primers. The method was immunoSEQ multiplex PCR; TCRdb's version includes in-frame clones alone and lacks a portion of them. Of about 49,000 clones in the sample, roughly 85% were seen once. V usage is TRBV5-6 and J usage is TRBJ2-5; possibly TRBD2 for D (6 bases). The receptor comes from a human donor with glioblastoma. The sequencing used blood, collected before dendritic cell vaccination. This chain's CDR3 is CASTNGRTGETQYF. The CDR3 bases are TGTGCCAGCACCAATGGGAGGACCGGAGAGACCCAGTACTTC.